Listed below are T cell receptor beta chains from one sample, sequenced in a study of shared clonotypes between healthy human individuals. Some clones are missing from TCRdb's copy, which holds only in-frame ones; the method was immunoSEQ multiplex PCR. This sample has approximately 640,000 clones, with 60% to 80% found just once. Sample: memory CD4+ T cells sorted from blood. Source of these receptors: a woman aged 25 to 39 in good health. CDR3s include the opening cysteine and the closing phenylalanine or tryptophan. The D gene is left open where the match is weak. Rows may omit the clone size; those that give it use once, few, many or a size class.

v_gene: TRBV21-1
abundance: many
d_gene: NA
j_gene: TRBJ2-6
CDR3aa: CASSRQGAKGANVLTF
CDR3nt: TGTGCCAGCAGCCGACAGGGGGCGAAAGGGGCCAACGTCCTGACTTTC

v_gene: TRBV2
abundance: few
d_gene: TRBD1
j_gene: TRBJ1-1
CDR3aa: CASRPGQGATEAFF
CDR3nt: TGTGCCAGCAGACCGGGACAGGGGGCAACTGAAGCTTTCTTT

v_gene: TRBV9
abundance: NA
d_gene: TRBD2
j_gene: TRBJ2-7
CDR3aa: CASSVEGLAGETWEQYF
CDR3nt: TGTGCCAGCAGCGTAGAAGGCCTAGCGGGAGAAACCTGGGAGCAGTACTTC

v_gene: TRBV15
abundance: NA
d_gene: TRBD1
j_gene: TRBJ2-6
CDR3aa: CATYDRGSGANVLTF
CDR3nt: TGTGCCACCTACGACAGGGGCTCTGGGGCCAACGTCCTGACTTTC

v_gene: TRBV6-5
abundance: NA
d_gene: NA
j_gene: TRBJ1-5
CDR3aa: CASSYGDLDQPQHF
CDR3nt: TGTGCCAGCAGTTACGGAGATCTAGATCAGCCCCAGCATTTT

v_gene: TRBV7-3
abundance: NA
d_gene: TRBD2
j_gene: TRBJ2-3
CDR3aa: CASSPTSGRAFTDTQYF
CDR3nt: TGTGCCAGCAGCCCGACTAGCGGGAGAGCCTTCACAGATACGCAGTATTTT

v_gene: TRBV6-6
abundance: NA
d_gene: NA
j_gene: TRBJ2-3
CDR3aa: CAVTTDPQGDTQYF
CDR3nt: TGTGCCGTTACGACGGATCCCCAAGGCGATACGCAGTATTTT

v_gene: TRBV5-1
abundance: few
d_gene: TRBD1
j_gene: TRBJ2-7
CDR3aa: CASSSGTAGIEQYF
CDR3nt: TGCGCCAGCAGCTCAGGGACAGCAGGAATCGAGCAGTACTTC

v_gene: TRBV29-1
abundance: many
d_gene: TRBD1
j_gene: TRBJ2-1
CDR3aa: CSGDRANEQFF
CDR3nt: TGCAGCGGTGACAGGGCCAATGAGCAGTTCTTC

v_gene: TRBV7-7
abundance: NA
d_gene: NA
j_gene: TRBJ2-5
CDR3aa: CASSLGVGNGLGETQYF
CDR3nt: TGTGCCAGCAGCTTAGGCGTCGGTAACGGTCTGGGGGAGACCCAGTACTTC

v_gene: TRBV7-9
abundance: once
d_gene: NA
j_gene: TRBJ2-7
CDR3aa: CASSSQGGIGYEQYF
CDR3nt: TGTGCCAGCAGCTCCCAGGGGGGAATCGGGTACGAGCAGTACTTC

v_gene: TRBV4-1
abundance: NA
d_gene: NA
j_gene: TRBJ2-3
CDR3aa: CASSQVASVVDTQYF
CDR3nt: TGCGCCAGCAGCCAAGTAGCCTCTGTTGTGGATACGCAGTATTTT